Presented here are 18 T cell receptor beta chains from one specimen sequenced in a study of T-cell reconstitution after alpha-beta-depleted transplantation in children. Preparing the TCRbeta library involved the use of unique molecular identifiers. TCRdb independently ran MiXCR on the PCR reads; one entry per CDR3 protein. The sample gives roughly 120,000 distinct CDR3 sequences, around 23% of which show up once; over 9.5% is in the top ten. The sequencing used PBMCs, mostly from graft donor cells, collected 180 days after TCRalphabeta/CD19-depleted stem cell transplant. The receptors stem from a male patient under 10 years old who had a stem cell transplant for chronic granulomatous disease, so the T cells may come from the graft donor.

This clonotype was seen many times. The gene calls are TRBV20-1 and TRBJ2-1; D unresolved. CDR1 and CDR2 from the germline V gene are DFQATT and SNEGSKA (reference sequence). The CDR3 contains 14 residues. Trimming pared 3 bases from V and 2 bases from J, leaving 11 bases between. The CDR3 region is CSASLGRPYNEQFF. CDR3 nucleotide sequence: TGCAGTGCTAGCCTAGGACGGCCCTACAATGAGCAGTTCTTC.

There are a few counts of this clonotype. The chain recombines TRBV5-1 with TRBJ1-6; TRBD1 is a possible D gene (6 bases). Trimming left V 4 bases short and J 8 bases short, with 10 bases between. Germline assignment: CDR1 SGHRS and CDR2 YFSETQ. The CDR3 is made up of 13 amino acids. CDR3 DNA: TGCGCCAGCAGCCGGGAGGGGGATTCACCCCTCCACTTT. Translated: CASSREGDSPLHF. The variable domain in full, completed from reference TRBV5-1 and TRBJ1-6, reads KAGVTQTPRYLIKTRGQQVTLSCSPISGHRSVSWYQQTPGQGLQFLFEYFSETQRNKGNFPGRFSGRQFSNSRSEMNVSTLELGDSALYLCASSREGDSPLHFGNGTRLTVT.

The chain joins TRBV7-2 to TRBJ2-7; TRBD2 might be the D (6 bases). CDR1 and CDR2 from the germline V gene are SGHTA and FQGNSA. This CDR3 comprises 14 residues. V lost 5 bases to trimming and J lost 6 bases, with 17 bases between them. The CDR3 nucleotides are TGTGCCAGCAGCGCGGGACGGTTGGACTTCGAGCAGTACTTC. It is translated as CASSAGRLDFEQYF.

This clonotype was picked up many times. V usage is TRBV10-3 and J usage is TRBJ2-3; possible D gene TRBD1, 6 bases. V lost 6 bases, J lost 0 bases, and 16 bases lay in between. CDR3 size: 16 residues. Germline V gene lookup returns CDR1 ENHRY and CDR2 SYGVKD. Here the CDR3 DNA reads TGTGCCATCAGACAGGGCCAGGCATCTAGCACAGATACGCAGTATTTT. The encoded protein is CAIRQGQASSTDTQYF.

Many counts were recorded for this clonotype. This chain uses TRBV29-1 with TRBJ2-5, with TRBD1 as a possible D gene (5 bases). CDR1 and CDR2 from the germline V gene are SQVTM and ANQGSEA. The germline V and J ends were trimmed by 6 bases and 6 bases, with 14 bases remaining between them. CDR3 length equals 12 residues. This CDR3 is CSVNSGRQTQYF. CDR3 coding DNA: TGCAGCGTGAACTCAGGGCGGCAGACCCAGTACTTC.

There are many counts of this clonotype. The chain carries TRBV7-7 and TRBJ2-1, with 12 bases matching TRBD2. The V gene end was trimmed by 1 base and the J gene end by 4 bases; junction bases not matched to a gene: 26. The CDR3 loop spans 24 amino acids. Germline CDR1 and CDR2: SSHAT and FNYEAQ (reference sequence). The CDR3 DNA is TGTGCCAGCAGCTTAGTCGGTGTTAGGACTAGCGGGAAATTACCGAGTACGTCTTACAATGAGCAGTTCTTC. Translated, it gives CASSLVGVRTSGKLPSTSYNEQFF.

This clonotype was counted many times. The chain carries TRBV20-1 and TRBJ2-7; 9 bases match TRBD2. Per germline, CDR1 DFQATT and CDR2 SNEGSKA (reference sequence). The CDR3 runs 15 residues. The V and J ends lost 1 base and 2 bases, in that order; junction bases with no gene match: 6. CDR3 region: CSARGSGGYPYEQYF. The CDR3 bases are TGCAGTGCTAGAGGCAGCGGGGGGTACCCCTACGAGCAGTACTTC.

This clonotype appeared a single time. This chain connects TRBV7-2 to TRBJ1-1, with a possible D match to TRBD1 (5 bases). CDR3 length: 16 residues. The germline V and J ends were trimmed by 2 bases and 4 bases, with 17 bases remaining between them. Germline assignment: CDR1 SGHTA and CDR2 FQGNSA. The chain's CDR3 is CASSLQGTAVGTEAFF. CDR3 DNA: TGTGCCAGCAGCTTACAGGGTACAGCTGTGGGCACTGAAGCTTTCTTT.

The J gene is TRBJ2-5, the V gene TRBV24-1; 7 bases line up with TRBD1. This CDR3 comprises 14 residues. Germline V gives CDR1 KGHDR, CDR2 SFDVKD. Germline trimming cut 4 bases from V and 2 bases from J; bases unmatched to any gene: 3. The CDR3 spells CATSEGGLQETQYF. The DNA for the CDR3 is TGTGCCACCAGTGAAGGGGGCCTGCAAGAGACCCAGTACTTC.

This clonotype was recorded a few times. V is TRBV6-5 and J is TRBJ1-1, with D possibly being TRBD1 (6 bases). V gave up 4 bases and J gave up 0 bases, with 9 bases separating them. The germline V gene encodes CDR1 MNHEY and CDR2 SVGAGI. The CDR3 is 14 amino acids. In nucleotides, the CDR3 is TGTGCCAGCAGTTTGGGACATCTGAACACTGAAGCTTTCTTT. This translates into CASSLGHLNTEAFF.

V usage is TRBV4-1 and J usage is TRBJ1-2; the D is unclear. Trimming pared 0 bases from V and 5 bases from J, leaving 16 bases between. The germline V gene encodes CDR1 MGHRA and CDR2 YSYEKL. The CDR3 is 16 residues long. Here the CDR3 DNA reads TGCGCCAGCAGCCAAGATCCGGTCAACGGTGGGTATGGCTACACCTTC. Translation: CASSQDPVNGGYGYTF.

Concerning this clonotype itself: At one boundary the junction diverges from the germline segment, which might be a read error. Here the CDR3 DNA reads TGCCGGGACAGGGCGAGGAGCAATCAGCCCCAGCATTTT. Translating gives CRDRARSNQPQHF. The genes are TRBV9 and TRBJ1-5; 9 bases fit TRBD1. The CDR3 is 13 amino acids. Germline CDR1 is SGDLS and CDR2 is YYNGEE.

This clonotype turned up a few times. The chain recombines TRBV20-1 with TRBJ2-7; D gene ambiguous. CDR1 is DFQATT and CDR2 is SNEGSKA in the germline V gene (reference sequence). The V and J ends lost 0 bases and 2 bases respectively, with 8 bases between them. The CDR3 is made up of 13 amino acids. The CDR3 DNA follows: TGCAGTGCTAGAGAGTTCAGAGCCTACGAGCAGTACTTC. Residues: CSAREFRAYEQYF.

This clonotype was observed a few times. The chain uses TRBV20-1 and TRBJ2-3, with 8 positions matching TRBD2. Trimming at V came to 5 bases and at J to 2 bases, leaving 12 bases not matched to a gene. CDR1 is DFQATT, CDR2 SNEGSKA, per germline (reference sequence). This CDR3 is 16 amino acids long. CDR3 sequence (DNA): TGCAGTGCTTGCCTTGGGGGCGGGGGGCACACAGATACGCAGTATTTT. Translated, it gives CSACLGGGGHTDTQYF.

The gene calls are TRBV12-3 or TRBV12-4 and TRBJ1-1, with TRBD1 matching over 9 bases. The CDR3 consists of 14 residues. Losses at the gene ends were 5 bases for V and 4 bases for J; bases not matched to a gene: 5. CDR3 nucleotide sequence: TGTGCCAGCAGTCCAGACAGGGGGGCCACTGAAGCTTTCTTT. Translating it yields CASSPDRGATEAFF.

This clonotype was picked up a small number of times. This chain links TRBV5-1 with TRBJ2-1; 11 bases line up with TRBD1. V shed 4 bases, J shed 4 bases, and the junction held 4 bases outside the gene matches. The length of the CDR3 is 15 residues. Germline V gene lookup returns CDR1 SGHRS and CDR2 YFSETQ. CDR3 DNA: TGCGCCAGCAGCCCGGGGACAGGGGGATACAATGAGCAGTTCTTC. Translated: CASSPGTGGYNEQFF.

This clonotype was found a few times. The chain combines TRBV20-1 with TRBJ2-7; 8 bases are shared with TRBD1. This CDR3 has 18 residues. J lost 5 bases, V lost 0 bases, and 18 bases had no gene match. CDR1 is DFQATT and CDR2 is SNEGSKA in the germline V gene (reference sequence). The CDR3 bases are TGCAGTGCTAGAGAATGGCCCCTCTTTCCAGGGGGCATCGACGAGCAGTACTTC. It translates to CSAREWPLFPGGIDEQYF.

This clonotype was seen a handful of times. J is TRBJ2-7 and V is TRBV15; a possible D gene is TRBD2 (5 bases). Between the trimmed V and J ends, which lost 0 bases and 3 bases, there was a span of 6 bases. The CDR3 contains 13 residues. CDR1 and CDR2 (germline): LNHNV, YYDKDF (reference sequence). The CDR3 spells CATSRDRGYEQYF. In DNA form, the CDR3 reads TGTGCCACCAGCAGAGATCGGGGCTACGAGCAGTACTTC.